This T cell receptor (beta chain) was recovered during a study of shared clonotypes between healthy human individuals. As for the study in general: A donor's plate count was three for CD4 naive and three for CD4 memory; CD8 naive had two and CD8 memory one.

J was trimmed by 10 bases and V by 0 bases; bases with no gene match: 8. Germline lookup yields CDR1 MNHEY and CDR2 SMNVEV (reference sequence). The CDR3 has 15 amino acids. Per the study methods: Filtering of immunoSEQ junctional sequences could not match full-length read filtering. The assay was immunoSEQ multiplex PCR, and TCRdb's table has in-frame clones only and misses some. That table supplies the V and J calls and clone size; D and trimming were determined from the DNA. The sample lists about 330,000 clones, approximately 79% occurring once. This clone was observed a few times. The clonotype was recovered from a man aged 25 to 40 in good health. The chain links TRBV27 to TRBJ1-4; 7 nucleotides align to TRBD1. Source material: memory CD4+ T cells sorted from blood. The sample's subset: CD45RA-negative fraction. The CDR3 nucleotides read TGTGCCAGCAGTTTATCTGTAACCCCAGGGGGAAAACTGTTTTTT. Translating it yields CASSLSVTPGGKLFF.